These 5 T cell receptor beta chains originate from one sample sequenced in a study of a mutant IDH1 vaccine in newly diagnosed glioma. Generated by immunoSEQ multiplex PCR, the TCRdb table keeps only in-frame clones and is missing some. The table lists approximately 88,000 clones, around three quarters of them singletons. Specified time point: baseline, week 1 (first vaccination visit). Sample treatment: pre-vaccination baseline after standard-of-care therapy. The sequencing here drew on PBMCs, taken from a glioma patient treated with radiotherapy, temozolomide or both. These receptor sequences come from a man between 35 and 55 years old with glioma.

The DNA for the CDR3 is TGTGCCACCAGCAGAGATAAATCCTATGGGCGGGGTCAGCCCCAGCATTTT. Residues: CATSRDKSYGRGQPQHF. V and J are TRBV15 and TRBJ1-5; no clear D gene. The V end lost 0 bases, the J end lost 6 bases, and 18 bases lay between the germline ends. The V gene's germline CDR1 is LNHNV and CDR2 YYDKDF (reference sequence). There are 17 residues in the CDR3. The full variable domain, in which reference TRBV15 and TRBJ1-5 provide the parts outside the CDR3, is DAMVIQNPRYQVTQFGKPVTLSCSQTLNHNVMYWYQQKSSQAPKLLFHYYDKDFNNEADTPDNFQSRRPNTSFCFLDIRSPGLGDTAMYLCATSRDKSYGRGQPQHFGDGTRLSIL.

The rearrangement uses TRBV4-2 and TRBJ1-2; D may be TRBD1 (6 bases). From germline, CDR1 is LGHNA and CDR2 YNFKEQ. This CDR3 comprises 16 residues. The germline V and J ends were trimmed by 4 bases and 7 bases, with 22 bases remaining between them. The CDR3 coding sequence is TGTGCCAGCAGCCGCGGCGGGATGGAGGAAGGGGGTGGCTACACCTTC. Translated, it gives CASSRGGMEEGGGYTF.

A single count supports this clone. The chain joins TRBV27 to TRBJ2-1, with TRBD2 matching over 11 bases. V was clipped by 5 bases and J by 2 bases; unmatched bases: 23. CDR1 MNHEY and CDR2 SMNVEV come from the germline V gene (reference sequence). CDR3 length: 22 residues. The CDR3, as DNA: TGTGCCAGCAGTCCTCTCTACGAACTAGCGGGAGTTCGGTCTCGGACCTACAATGAGCAGTTCTTC. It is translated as CASSPLYELAGVRSRTYNEQFF.

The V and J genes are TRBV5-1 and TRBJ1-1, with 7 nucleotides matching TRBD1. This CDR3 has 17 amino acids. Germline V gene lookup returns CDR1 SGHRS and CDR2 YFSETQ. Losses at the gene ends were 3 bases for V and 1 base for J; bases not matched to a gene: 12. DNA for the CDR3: TGCGCCAGCAGCTCTGGGACAGCCGCTCTATCGAACACTGAAGCTTTCTTT. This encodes CASSSGTAALSNTEAFF.

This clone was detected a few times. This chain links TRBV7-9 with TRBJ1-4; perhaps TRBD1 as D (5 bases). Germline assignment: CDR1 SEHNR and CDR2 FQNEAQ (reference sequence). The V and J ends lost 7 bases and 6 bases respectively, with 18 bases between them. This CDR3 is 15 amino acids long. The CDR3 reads CASTRAGRSDEKLFF. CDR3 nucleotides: TGTGCCAGCACCAGGGCGGGGCGTTCAGATGAAAAACTGTTTTTT.